This TCR beta chain was sequenced in a study of blood T cells in healthy people across ages. Study-wide points: Unknown CMV status may confound age-related changes in expanded clones.

Trimming took 8 bases from V and 5 from J, leaving 2 bases between them. Germline lookup yields CDR1 SNHLY and CDR2 FYNNEI. The CDR3 consists of 9 residues. At least ten counts were recorded for this clonotype. The antigen is unknown. Donation came from healthy Caucasian individuals in Russia who were aged about 6 to 100. The authors ran a second PCR of 7 to 11 cycles using a sample-barcoded 5' primer and a J-beta primer mix. TCRdb ran MiXCR on the 5' RACE reads and lists one entry per CDR3 protein. The table includes around 1.1 million distinct CDR3 sequences, more than 30% detected once. The source material was blood. V is TRBV2 and J is TRBJ2-3; D ambiguous. The TCR was taken from a young man in good health. CDR3 protein: CASGDTQYF. CDR3 nucleotides: TGTGCCAGCGGAGATACGCAGTATTTT.